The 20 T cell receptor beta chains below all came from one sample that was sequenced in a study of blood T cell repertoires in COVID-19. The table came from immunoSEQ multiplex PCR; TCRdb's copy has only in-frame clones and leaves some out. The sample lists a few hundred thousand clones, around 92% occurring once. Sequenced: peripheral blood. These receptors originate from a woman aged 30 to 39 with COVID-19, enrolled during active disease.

The CDR3 region is CASSIWTSGSRGDTQYF. CDR3 in DNA: TGTGCCAGCAGTATCTGGACTAGCGGGTCTCGAGGAGATACGCAGTATTTT. The V call is TRBV6-2 or TRBV6-3, the J call TRBJ2-3; 11 nucleotides agree with TRBD2. Germline CDR1 is MNHEY and CDR2 is SVGEGT. This CDR3 spans 17 amino acids. V dropped 5 bases and J dropped 5; count of bases not matched to a gene: 12.

The DNA of the CDR3 is TGTGCCAGTAGTATGGGGGGGCTATGGAATGAGCAGTTCTTC. Its protein product is CASSMGGLWNEQFF. This chain connects TRBV19 to TRBJ2-1, with D maybe TRBD2 (7 bases). The length of the CDR3 is 14 residues. The V gene lost 3 bases and the J gene lost 7 bases, with 13 bases spanning the gap. CDR1 LNHDA and CDR2 SQIVND come from the germline V gene (reference sequence).

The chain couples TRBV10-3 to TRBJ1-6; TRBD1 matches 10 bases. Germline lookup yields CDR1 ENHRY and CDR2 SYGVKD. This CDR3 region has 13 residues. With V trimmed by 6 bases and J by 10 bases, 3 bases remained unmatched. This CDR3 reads CAIRGTGVSPLHF. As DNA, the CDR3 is TGTGCCATCAGGGGGACAGGGGTGTCACCCCTCCACTTT.

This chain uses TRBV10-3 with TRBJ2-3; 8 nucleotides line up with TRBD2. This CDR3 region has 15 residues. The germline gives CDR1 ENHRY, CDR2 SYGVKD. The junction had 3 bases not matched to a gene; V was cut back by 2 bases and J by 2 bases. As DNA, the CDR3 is TGTGCCATCAGTGAGGGACTAGCCGCCACAGATACGCAGTATTTT. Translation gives CAISEGLAATDTQYF.

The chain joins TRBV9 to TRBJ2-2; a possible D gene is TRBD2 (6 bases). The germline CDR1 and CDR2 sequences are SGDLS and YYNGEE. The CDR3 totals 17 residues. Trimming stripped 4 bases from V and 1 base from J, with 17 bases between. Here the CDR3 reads CASSPLLGGWNTGELFF. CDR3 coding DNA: TGTGCCAGCAGCCCACTCTTGGGAGGCTGGAACACCGGGGAGCTGTTTTTT.

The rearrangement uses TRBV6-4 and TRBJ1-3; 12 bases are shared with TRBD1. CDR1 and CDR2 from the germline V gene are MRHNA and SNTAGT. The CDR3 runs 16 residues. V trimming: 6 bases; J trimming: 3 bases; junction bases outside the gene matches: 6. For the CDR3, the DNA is TGTGCCAGCAGGGGGACAGGGGGCGGTTTTGGAAACACCATATATTTT. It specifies CASRGTGGGFGNTIYF.

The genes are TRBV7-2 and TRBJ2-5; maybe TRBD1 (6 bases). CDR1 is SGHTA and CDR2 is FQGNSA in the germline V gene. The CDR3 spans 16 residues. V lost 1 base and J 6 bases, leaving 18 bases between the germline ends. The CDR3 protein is CASSLDGIGRGKTQYF. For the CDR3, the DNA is TGTGCCAGCAGCTTAGATGGGATCGGAAGGGGGAAGACCCAGTACTTC.

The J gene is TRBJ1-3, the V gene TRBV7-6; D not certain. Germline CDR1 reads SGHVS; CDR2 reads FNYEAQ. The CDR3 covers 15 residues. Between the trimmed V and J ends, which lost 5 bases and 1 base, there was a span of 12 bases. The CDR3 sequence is CASSALQDSGNTIYF. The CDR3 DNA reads TGTGCCAGCAGCGCCCTCCAGGATTCTGGAAACACCATATATTTT.

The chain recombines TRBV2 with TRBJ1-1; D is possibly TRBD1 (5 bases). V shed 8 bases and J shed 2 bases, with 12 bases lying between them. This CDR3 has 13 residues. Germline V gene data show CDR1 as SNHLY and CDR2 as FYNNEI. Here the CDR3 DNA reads TGTGCCAGCTTTGGGGCGGTCAACACTGAAGCTTTCTTT. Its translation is CASFGAVNTEAFF.

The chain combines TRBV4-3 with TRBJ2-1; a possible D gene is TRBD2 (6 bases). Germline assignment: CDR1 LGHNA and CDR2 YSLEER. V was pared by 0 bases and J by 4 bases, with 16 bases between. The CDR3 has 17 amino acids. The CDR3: CASSQERYGGVYNEQFF. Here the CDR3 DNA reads TGCGCCAGCAGCCAAGAGCGATACGGCGGGGTTTACAATGAGCAGTTCTTC.

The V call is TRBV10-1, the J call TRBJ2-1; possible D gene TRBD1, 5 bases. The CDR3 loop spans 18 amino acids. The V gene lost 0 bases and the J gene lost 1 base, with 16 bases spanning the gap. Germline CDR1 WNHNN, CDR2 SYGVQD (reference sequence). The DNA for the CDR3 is TGCGCCAGCAGTGAGTCTTCGGCCCCCGCAGGGTCCTACAATGAGCAGTTCTTC. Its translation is CASSESSAPAGSYNEQFF.

The CDR3 DNA reads as TGTGCCAGCAGTTCCCTATGGGTTGGGACAGAACTTTCCTACGAGCAGTACTTC. Translation gives CASSSLWVGTELSYEQYF. V is TRBV6-2 or TRBV6-3 and J is TRBJ2-7, with 7 bases lining up with TRBD1. V dropped 4 bases and J dropped 1; count of bases not matched to a gene: 16. CDR3 length: 18 amino acids. Per germline, CDR1 MNHEY and CDR2 SVGEGT.

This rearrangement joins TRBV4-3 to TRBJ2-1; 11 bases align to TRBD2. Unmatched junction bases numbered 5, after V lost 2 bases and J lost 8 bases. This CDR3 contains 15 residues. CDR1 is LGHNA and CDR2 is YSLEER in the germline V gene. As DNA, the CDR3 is TGCGCCAGCAGCCAACCGTTAGCGGGGGGGGATGAGCAGTTCTTC. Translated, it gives CASSQPLAGGDEQFF.

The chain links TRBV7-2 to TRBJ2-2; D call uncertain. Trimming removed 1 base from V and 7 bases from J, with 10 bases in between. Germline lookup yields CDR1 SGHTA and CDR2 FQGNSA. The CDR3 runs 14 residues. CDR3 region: CASSLGGVGGELFF. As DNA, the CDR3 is TGTGCCAGCAGCTTAGGCGGTGTAGGCGGGGAGCTGTTTTTT.

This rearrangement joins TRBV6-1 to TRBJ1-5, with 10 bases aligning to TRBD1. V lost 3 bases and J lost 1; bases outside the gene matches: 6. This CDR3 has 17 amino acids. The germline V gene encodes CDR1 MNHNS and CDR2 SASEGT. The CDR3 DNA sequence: TGTGCCAGCAGTGACCCCGGGACAGGGGCGAGCAATCAGCCCCAGCATTTT. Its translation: CASSDPGTGASNQPQHF.

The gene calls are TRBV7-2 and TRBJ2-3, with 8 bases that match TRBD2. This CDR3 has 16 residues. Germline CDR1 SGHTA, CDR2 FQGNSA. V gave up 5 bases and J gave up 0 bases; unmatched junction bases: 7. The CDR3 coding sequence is TGTGCCAGCAGCCCGGGAGGGCAGGGGAGCACAGATACGCAGTATTTT. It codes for CASSPGGQGSTDTQYF.

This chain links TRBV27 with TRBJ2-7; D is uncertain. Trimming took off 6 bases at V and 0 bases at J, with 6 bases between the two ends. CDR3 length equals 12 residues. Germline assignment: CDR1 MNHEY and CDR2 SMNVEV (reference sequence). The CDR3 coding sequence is TGTGCCAGCAGGAAGAGCTCCTACGAGCAGTACTTC. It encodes CASRKSSYEQYF.

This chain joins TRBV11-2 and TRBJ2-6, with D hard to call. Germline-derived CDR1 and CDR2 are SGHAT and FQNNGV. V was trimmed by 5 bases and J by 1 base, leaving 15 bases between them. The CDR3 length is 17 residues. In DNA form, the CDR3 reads TGTGCCAGCAGCGACATTAAACCGGCGTCTGGGGCCAACGTCCTGACTTTC. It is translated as CASSDIKPASGANVLTF.

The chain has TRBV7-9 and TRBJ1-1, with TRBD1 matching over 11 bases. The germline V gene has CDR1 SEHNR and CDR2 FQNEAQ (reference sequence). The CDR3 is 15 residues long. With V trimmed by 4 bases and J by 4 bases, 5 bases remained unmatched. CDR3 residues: CASSYTGTGGTEAFF. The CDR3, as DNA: TGTGCCAGCAGCTACACTGGGACAGGGGGCACTGAAGCTTTCTTT.

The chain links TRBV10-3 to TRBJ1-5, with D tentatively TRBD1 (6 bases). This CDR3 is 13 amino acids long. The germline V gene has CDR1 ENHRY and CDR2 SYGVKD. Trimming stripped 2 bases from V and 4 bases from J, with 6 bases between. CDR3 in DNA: TGTGCCATCAGTGAGAGGGGGAATCAGCCCCAGCATTTT. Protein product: CAISERGNQPQHF.